What follows describes a single T cell receptor (beta chain). Its recognized antigen is unknown. No per-base quality is available; no much larger clone lies one base away. The germline ends are 7 bases apart after V is trimmed by 3 bases and J by 1 base. From a lookup of the germline V gene (reference sequence), CDR1 and CDR2 are LNHDA and SQIVND. The cysteine opens and the phenylalanine closes a CDR3 of 13 amino acids. Solely the CDR3 DNA is kept, with 39 bases framed from the first base. The sample comes from a study of blood T cell repertoires in COVID-19 (TCRdb year 2020). Regarding the research as a whole: The collaborator samples originated in the United States, Italy and Spain and spanned the acute and convalescent phases of COVID-19. The prospective study material was composed of cDNA or gDNA derived from T cells, B-cell-depleted T cells, or PBMCs. Deeply sampled blood TCRbeta repertoires from subjects exposed to, actively infected with, or recovered from COVID-19 were included in the dataset. The repertoires were released in a freely available public database meant as a resource for research on the immune response to SARS-CoV-2. The samples were drawn from two sources: the first 160 participants of the ongoing ImmuneRACE study, and 1,200 or so subjects contributed by 6 global collaborators. The sample metadata nearly always contained a de-identified subject ID, COVID-19 status, age in years and sex. Where HLA class I and class II types were available, the types were taken from metadata supplied by the sample provider, not from assay-based typing.

TCRbeta CDR3 regions were amplified from genomic DNA using the immunoSEQ Assay, a bias-controlled multiplex PCR. The original pipeline was this. Within the assay, amplification of reference gene primers was used to estimate how many nucleated cells each sample contained. To quantify the absolute abundance of each unique TCRbeta CDR3 rearrangement, sequence reads were collapsed and filtered. For each sample, productive Simpson clonality was calculated as the square root of Simpson's diversity index over productive rearrangements. TCRdb took this table from immuneACCESS and kept in-frame rearrangements with V and J called. Such tables lack part of the clones; where checked against another copy, unresolved V genes explain under half of the gap, and the rest is unexplained. Clonal size and the V and J genes are those of that table, whereas D and trimming came from the DNA. A total of 65,000 or so clones appear in this sample, around 87% of them only once. The ten most abundant clones make up about 9.5% of the sample.

Broader findings and caveats from the paper: Clinical and demographic metadata were provided uncurated, with the amount varying by source and participant.

Whole blood was collected in K2EDTA tubes by collaborating institutions according to the institutions' own protocols. For TCRbeta analysis, collaborator samples were shipped as frozen whole blood, as isolated PBMCs, or as DNA extracted from either sample type. The chain joins TRBV19 to TRBJ2-7, with no reliable assignment of the D segment. What was sequenced was peripheral blood. This receptor was obtained from a human donor with acute or convalescent COVID-19. The donor label of this sample is uncertain. CDR3 region: CASSIESSYEQYF. DNA sequence: TGTGCCAGTAGTATTGAGAGTTCCTACGAGCAGTACTTC.